This entry describes one TCR beta chain. Its antigen is still unknown. With 4 bases removed from V and 0 bases from J, the gap between germline ends came to 7 bases. The CDR3 has 13 amino acids. Looked up from germline, CDR1 is SGHDT and CDR2 is YYEEEE. These data come from a study of T cell responses to AZD1222 COVID-19 vaccine. The data were produced by immunoSEQ multiplex PCR, yet TCRdb's version contains in-frame clones alone and is incomplete. The sample lists around 150,000 clones, about 93% seen once, with 1.3% in the top ten. The study's findings and limits: Repertoire sampling happened only post peak T cell response. Just a handful of AZD1222 recipients tested seropositive at baseline. Clonal diversity may have been underestimated, and the donors were mostly white British, with more females than males.

The chain uses TRBV5-6 and TRBJ1-2; D call uncertain. This sample comprised peripheral blood, obtained on day 0 of AZD1222 vaccination. This clonotype was sampled from an adult in good health. The CDR3 reads CASSDGANYGYTF. In DNA, the CDR3 is TGTGCCAGCAGCGACGGAGCTAACTATGGCTACACCTTC.